The clone carrying this TCR beta chain was counted only a few times. Its antigen is unidentified. From the RT-PCR reads, TCRdb called clonotypes with MiXCR, one entry per CDR3 protein. There are a few hundred thousand distinct CDR3 sequences in the sample; around a fifth occur only once, and roughly 10% lies in the top ten. The data were obtained in a study of response to subunit inactivated influenza vaccine. General study findings and limits: The authors offered the suggestion that each seasonal influenza vaccination recruits few new T cells.

Germline-derived CDR1 and CDR2 are MDHEN and SYDVKM. Losses at the gene ends were 6 bases for V and 5 bases for J; bases not matched to a gene: 11. The CDR3 is made up of 15 amino acids. The sequenced sample was PBMCs from blood, obtained about 19 months after vaccination. The V call is TRBV28, the J call TRBJ2-5; 8 nucleotides agree with TRBD1. This receptor was obtained from a man between 50 and 75 years old who received an inactivated influenza vaccine. CDR3 in amino acids: CASRNYRGRGETQYF. The DNA for the CDR3 is TGTGCCAGCAGGAATTACAGGGGGAGAGGGGAGACCCAGTACTTC.